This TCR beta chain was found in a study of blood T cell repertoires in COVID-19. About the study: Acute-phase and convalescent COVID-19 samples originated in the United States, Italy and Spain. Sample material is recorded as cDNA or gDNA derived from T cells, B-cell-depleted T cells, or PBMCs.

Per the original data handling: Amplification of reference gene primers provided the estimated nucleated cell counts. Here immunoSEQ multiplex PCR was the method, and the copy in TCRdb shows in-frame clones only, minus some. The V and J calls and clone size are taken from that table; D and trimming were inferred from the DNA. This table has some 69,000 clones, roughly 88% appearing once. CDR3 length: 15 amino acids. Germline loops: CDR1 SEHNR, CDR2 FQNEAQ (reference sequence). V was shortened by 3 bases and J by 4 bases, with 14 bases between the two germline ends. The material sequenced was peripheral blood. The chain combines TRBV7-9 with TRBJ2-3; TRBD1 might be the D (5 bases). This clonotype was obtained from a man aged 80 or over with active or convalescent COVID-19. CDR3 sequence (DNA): TGTGCCAGCAGCTTCGGCCAGGGCGACGCAGATACGCAGTATTTT. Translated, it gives CASSFGQGDADTQYF.